The T cell receptor (beta chain) described here comes from a study of cytomegalovirus exposure and HLA in healthy donors. Findings and caveats of the study: Other equally common chains were less clonally expanded than HLA-associated TCR beta chains, a later analysis showed. Later, an analysis found that common viral pathogens appeared to be linked with several of the most significant clusters. Presence/absence analyses assumed roughly uniform sequencing depth across donors, which may not hold.

At least ten counts were recorded for this clone. Its antigen is undetermined. Both 60 Vbeta primers and 13 Jbeta primers went into the PCR. As processed by the authors: Roughly 11 million shared chains were among approximately 80 million unique TCR beta chains counted in a later analysis. This table comes from immunoSEQ multiplex PCR, and its TCRdb copy is limited to in-frame clones, with some not included. That table is the source of V, J and clone size, and D and trimming were worked out from the DNA. The table lists some 93,000 clones, approximately 81% of them singletons. Germline CDR1 ENHRY, CDR2 SYGVKD. Trimming pared 3 bases from V and 0 bases from J, leaving 9 bases between. CDR3 length equals 15 residues.

Sequences were obtained from PBMCs. This clonotype was sampled from a woman in her 40s in good health and CMV-seronegative. The chain recombines TRBV10-3 with TRBJ2-1, with D hard to call. CDR3 sequence: CAISDALSSYNEQFF. CDR3 nucleotide sequence: TGTGCCATCAGTGATGCATTGAGCTCCTACAATGAGCAGTTCTTC.